Below, 18 T cell receptor beta chains from the same sample are listed, as sequenced in a study of blood T cells in healthy people across ages. A second roughly 7 to 12 cycle PCR used barcoded and J-beta primers. TCRdb re-called the 5' RACE reads through MiXCR, storing one row per CDR3 protein. The sample shows 550,000 to 650,000 distinct CDR3 sequences, around 31% of them seen only once. Sequenced input: blood. These receptors all come from an elderly woman in good health.

The chain has TRBV21-1 and TRBJ1-1; the D call of TRBD1 is as the table states it, not checked on the DNA. TRBV21-1 is a pseudogene locus. This CDR3 region has 15 residues. The CDR3 region is CASSKIDSMNTEAFF. Here the CDR3 DNA reads TGTGCCAGCAGCAAAATCGACAGCATGAACACTGAAGCTTTCTTT.

This clonotype was counted many times. V is TRBV27 and J is TRBJ2-4, with TRBD1 identical over 11 bases. This CDR3 contains 17 residues. V lost 6 bases and J lost 3; bases outside the gene matches: 10. The germline gives CDR1 MNHEY, CDR2 SMNVEV (reference sequence). The CDR3 is CASSRSGQGAYKNIQYF. The CDR3 DNA reads as TGTGCCAGCAGCCGCAGCGGACAGGGGGCGTACAAAAACATTCAGTACTTC.

For this clonotype: Being one base from a much bigger clone, this may be a read error. The V call is TRBV2, the J call TRBJ2-3, with a weak D call TRBD1 (6 bases). The V end lost 6 bases, the J end lost 10 bases, and 23 bases lay between the germline ends. CDR3 length equals 15 residues. Per the germline V gene, CDR1 is SNHLY and CDR2 is FYNNEI. The CDR3 bases are TGTGCCAGCAGGGCCGTGACAGGCCAGTTCAGAGCGCAGTATTTT. This codes for CASRAVTGQFRAQYF.

This clonotype was seen many times. The chain recombines TRBV4-2 with TRBJ2-7; TRBD1 agrees at 9 bases. With 0 bases clipped from V and 2 bases from J, the junction kept 5 bases outside the gene matches. From germline, CDR1 is LGHNA and CDR2 YNFKEQ. The CDR3 runs to 16 residues. CDR3 DNA: TGTGCCAGCAGCCAAGACCCCGGGACAGGGACCTACGAGCAGTACTTC. Translating gives CASSQDPGTGTYEQYF.

The chain recombines TRBV6-1 with TRBJ1-1; TRBD1 matches 11 bases. The V and J ends lost 7 bases and 5 bases, in that order; junction bases with no gene match: 21. The CDR3 has 19 amino acids. Germline V gives CDR1 MNHNS, CDR2 SASEGT. The CDR3 here is CASTGDRTGGFRLSTEAFF. The CDR3 DNA is TGTGCCAGCACAGGGGACCGGACAGGGGGCTTTCGATTGAGTACTGAAGCTTTCTTT.

This chain connects TRBV6-4 to TRBJ2-1, with 10 bases identical to TRBD1. CDR1 and CDR2 (germline): MRHNA, SNTAGT. With V trimmed by 2 bases and J by 9 bases, 7 bases remained unmatched. The CDR3 covers 15 residues. CDR3 sequence reads: CASSDLGQGRGEQFF. The CDR3 DNA is TGTGCCAGCAGTGACCTGGGACAGGGGCGCGGTGAGCAGTTCTTC.

This clonotype was observed a few times. V gene TRBV2 combines with J gene TRBJ2-1; D may be TRBD1 or TRBD2 (6 bases each). Trimming left V 4 bases short and J 15 bases short, with 19 bases between. The germline CDR1 and CDR2 sequences are SNHLY and FYNNEI. The CDR3 is made up of 13 amino acids. The CDR3 nucleotides read TGTGCCAGCAGTGTAGGGTTGGGGGGCCGGGGGTTCTTC. It specifies CASSVGLGGRGFF.

This clonotype was counted at least ten times. The chain links TRBV29-1 to TRBJ2-7, with D maybe TRBD1 (5 bases). V dropped 7 bases and J dropped 1 base, with 8 bases sitting between them. CDR1 and CDR2 from the germline V gene are SQVTM and ANQGSEA. The CDR3 has 11 residues. The CDR3 spells CSGQGSYEQYF. CDR3 coding DNA: TGCAGCGGTCAGGGTTCCTACGAGCAGTACTTC.

The chain employs TRBV20-1 and TRBJ2-7, with 7 bases identical to TRBD2. TRBJ2-5 explains the end of the DNA better; the J call may be wrong. Germline-derived CDR1 and CDR2 are DFQATT and SNEGSKA (reference sequence). The CDR3 is 13 residues long. The CDR3 coding sequence is TGCAGTGCTCTTGGGGAGGGAAGGGAGACCCAGTACTTC. Residues: CSALGEGRETQYF.

The rearrangement links TRBV5-1 to TRBJ2-7, with a tentative D call TRBD2 (5 bases). The DNA end lines up better with TRBJ2-4; the J call may be wrong. The CDR3 totals 13 residues. CDR1 and CDR2 from the germline V gene are SGHRS and YFSETQ. The CDR3 nucleotides read TGCGCCAGCAGCTCTGGAGGTGGGAACATTCAGTACTTC. This sequence encodes CASSSGGGNIQYF.

Points on this clonotype: Being one base from a much bigger clone, this may be a read error. This chain joins TRBV9 and TRBJ2-2; D gene uncertain. This CDR3 region has 14 residues. From germline, CDR1 is SGDLS and CDR2 YYNGEE. DNA for the CDR3: TGTGCCGGCAGCGTAGTCCCGGGCACCGGGGAGCTGTTTTTT. Amino acids: CAGSVVPGTGELFF.

This clonotype was seen at least ten times. The chain links TRBV7-2 to TRBJ2-7; D unresolved. This CDR3 comprises 15 residues. Per the germline V gene, CDR1 is SGHTA and CDR2 is FQGNSA. Trimming left V 2 bases short and J 0 bases short, with 11 bases between. The CDR3, as DNA: TGTGCCAGCAGCTTAAAACGGACGGGCTCCTACGAGCAGTACTTC. Amino acid sequence: CASSLKRTGSYEQYF.

This clonotype was counted ten times or more. The chain recombines TRBV4-2 with TRBJ2-1, with 15 bases that match TRBD2. The V gene's germline CDR1 is LGHNA and CDR2 YNFKEQ. V lost 4 bases, J lost 9 bases, and 4 bases stayed unmatched. The CDR3 loop spans 15 amino acids. The CDR3 loop reads CASSPRTSGGVEQFF. CDR3 bases: TGTGCCAGCAGCCCTCGGACTAGCGGGGGGGTTGAGCAGTTCTTC.

This clonotype has more than one count but fewer than ten. The chain is built from TRBV30 and TRBJ1-1, with 7 bases identical to TRBD1. This CDR3 has 12 residues. Trimming cost V 5 bases and J 6 bases; bases outside gene matches: 6. Per germline, CDR1 GTSNPN and CDR2 SVGIG (reference sequence). The CDR3 sequence: CAWSGRGAEAFF. Here the CDR3 DNA reads TGTGCCTGGTCGGGCAGGGGGGCTGAAGCTTTCTTT.

This clonotype was detected only a few times. A much larger clone lies a single base off, so this may be a read error. V gene TRBV7-9 combines with J gene TRBJ2-7; no reliable D call. The CDR3 is 11 amino acids. V was cut by 5 bases and J by 7 bases, with 9 bases left in between. The germline gives CDR1 SEHNR, CDR2 FQNEAQ (reference sequence). CDR3 bases: TGTGCCAGCAGCACCAGACGGGAGCAGTACTTC. This codes for CASSTRREQYF.

This clonotype was recorded a few times. A much larger clone lies a single base off, so this may be a read error. This sequence joins TRBV27 and TRBJ2-7; D not resolved. The end of the DNA is better explained by TRBJ2-5, so the J call may be wrong. The CDR3 is 14 amino acids. Germline assignment: CDR1 MNHEY and CDR2 SMNVEV (reference sequence). The CDR3: CASRPPPPMETQYF. CDR3 in DNA: TGTGCCAGCAGGCCACCTCCCCCTATGGAGACCCAGTACTTC.

This clonotype was counted many times. The rearrangement links TRBV20-1 to TRBJ2-7; tentative D call: TRBD2 (6 bases). CDR3 size: 13 residues. Germline V gene sequence: CDR1 DFQATT, CDR2 SNEGSKA (reference sequence). V lost 5 bases, J lost 0 bases, and 11 bases lay in between. CDR3 bases: TGCAGTGCTCCGGGGGACCGCTCCTACGAGCAGTACTTC. Translating gives CSAPGDRSYEQYF.

This clonotype was counted many times. J is TRBJ2-3 and V is TRBV12-3 or TRBV12-4; 9 nucleotides match TRBD1. CDR3 size: 15 residues. Trimming cost V 3 bases and J 5 bases; bases outside gene matches: 6. This CDR3 is CASSFRTGGQDTQYF. The DNA for the CDR3 is TGTGCCAGCAGTTTTCGAACAGGGGGCCAAGATACGCAGTATTTT.